Given below is one T cell receptor (beta chain) in context. The data stem from a study of T cell changes during pregnancy in multiple sclerosis. The data were produced by immunoSEQ multiplex PCR, yet TCRdb's version contains in-frame clones alone and is incomplete. Among around 97,000 clones, around 91% were seen once, and the ten largest hold roughly 0.93%. The V gene lost 4 bases and the J gene lost 7 bases, with 12 bases spanning the gap. Germline V CDR1 and CDR2: SGHRS, YFSETQ. CDR3 length: 13 amino acids. Sequenced here: peripheral blood, sampled after pregnancy. The sequence was obtained from a female donor with multiple sclerosis, enrolled in a pregnancy study. The V gene is TRBV5-1, the J gene TRBJ2-1; D possibly corresponds to TRBD1 (6 bases). Written as DNA, the CDR3 is TGCGCCAGCAGCCCCCTACAGGGAAATGAGCAGTTCTTC. It specifies CASSPLQGNEQFF.